This TCR beta chain was captured in a study of siplizumab effects on memory and regulatory T cells. Sequencing was performed with immunoSEQ multiplex PCR; in TCRdb, only in-frame clones are kept and a portion is missing. The data show fewer than 100,000 clones, with about 93% seen just once and around 0.33% held by the top ten. The germline V gene encodes CDR1 ENHRY and CDR2 SYGVKD. The trim removed 6 bases at V and 0 bases at J, leaving 13 bases unmatched. The CDR3 is 17 amino acids. The clonotype comes from a human donor in good health. Sequenced: non-Treg CD4+ T cells sorted from blood. The chain couples TRBV10-3 to TRBJ1-1; 7 nucleotides align to TRBD1. CDR3 protein: CAIRDPGQLFMNTEAFF. DNA for the CDR3: TGTGCCATCAGAGACCCGGGACAGCTTTTCATGAACACTGAAGCTTTCTTT.